The clone carrying this T cell receptor (beta chain) came up once. With random hexamers, reverse transcription was performed on roughly 0.45 to 1 ug of RNA. The TCR beta CDR3 was amplified by immunoSEQ multiplex PCR across 54 Vbeta, 13 Jbeta. Via MiXCR, TCRdb re-called the immunoSEQ multiplex PCR reads, giving one row per CDR3 protein. In the table there are approximately 230,000 distinct CDR3 sequences, about 93% of which are singletons. The entry originates in a study of CD8 T cells in Susac syndrome. J gave up 4 bases and V 0 bases, and 7 bases lay outside the gene matches. The CDR3 covers 16 residues. Germline loops: CDR1 SGHRS, CDR2 YFSETQ.

The receptor was derived from a human donor with multiple sclerosis. Sequences were obtained from CD4+ T cells from PBMCs. V usage is TRBV5-1 and J usage is TRBJ2-3; TRBD1 agrees at 8 bases. The CDR3 nucleotides are TGCGCCAGCAGCTTGGCGGACAGGGAATTTGCAGATACGCAGTATTTT. It yields the protein CASSLADREFADTQYF.